What follows is one TCR beta chain and its context. The sample is drawn from a study of blood T cell repertoires in COVID-19. Per the germline V gene, CDR1 is MNHEY and CDR2 is SVGAGI. V was shortened by 10 bases and J by 0 bases, with 10 bases between the two germline ends. This CDR3 region has 14 residues. Study members were between about 18 and 95 years old and lived in some 26 US regions. Libraries were prepared by immunoSEQ multiplex PCR; TCRdb keeps only in-frame clonotypes and omits some of them. The sample has about 210,000 clones; 85% are singletons. Material for sequencing was PBMCs or T cells enriched from blood (not recorded which). The origin of this receptor is a man aged 35-49 years who had recovered from COVID-19. The rearrangement uses TRBV6-5 and TRBJ2-6; D not certain. The CDR3 sequence: CATTGSSGANVLTF. CDR3 DNA: TGTGCCACCACGGGTTCCTCTGGGGCCAACGTCCTGACTTTC.